These T cell receptor beta chains were read from a single sample in a study of blood T cells in healthy people across ages. TCRdb independently ran MiXCR on the 5' RACE reads; one entry per CDR3 protein. Altogether about 770,000 distinct CDR3 sequences are present, around 43% being singletons, with the ten largest covering about 21%. Sequencing used blood. The receptors were sampled from a man aged 55 to 70 in good health. Each CDR3 is given with its conserved first and last residue. D genes are given only for firm matches. Expanded clones get a size class; other rows say once, few or many, or leave the size out.

size | D | length | J | V | DNA | CDR3
- | - | 14 | TRBJ1-2 | TRBV15 | TGTGCCACCAGCAGGGATCGTCAAAACTATGGCTACACCTTC | CATSRDRQNYGYTF
- | - | 15 | TRBJ2-5 | TRBV12-3/TRBV12-4 | TGTGCCAGCAGCTACCTCCAGGGGCCTAAAGGGACCCAGTACTTC | CASSYLQGPKGTQYF
- | - | 14 | TRBJ2-1 | TRBV9 | TGTGCCAGCAGCGCCCGGGACGGAGACAATGAGCAGTTCTTC | CASSARDGDNEQFF
- | - | 14 | TRBJ2-3 | TRBV29-1 | TGCAGCGTTACAGGGTATCATAGCACAGATACGCAGTATTTT | CSVTGYHSTDTQYF
- | TRBD1 | 13 | TRBJ2-2 | TRBV6-1 | TGTGCCAGCAGGCTACAGGGGGCCGGGGAGCTGTTTTTT | CASRLQGAGELFF
- | TRBD2 | 19 | TRBJ2-5 | TRBV20-1 | TGCAGTGCTAGAGTCTTTGGGACTAGCGGGGGGGCCGGTTTAGAGACCCAGTACTTC | CSARVFGTSGGAGLETQYF
few | TRBD1 | 14 | TRBJ1-2 | TRBV6-1 | TGTGCCAGCAGTGAACGCTACAGGGGAAATGGCTACACCTTC | CASSERYRGNGYTF
- | TRBD1 | 14 | TRBJ1-1 | TRBV6-1 | TGTGCCAGCAGACGGACAGGGGAGGGGACTGAAGCTTTCTTT | CASRRTGEGTEAFF
- | - | 16 | TRBJ2-5 | TRBV5-6 | TGTGCCAGCAGTTCGAGGACAGAGAATTTCCAAGAGACCCAGTACTTC | CASSSRTENFQETQYF
- | TRBD1 | 15 | TRBJ2-7 | TRBV6-1 | TGTGCCAGCAGGGAAACTGGACAGGGGGCCACCGAGCAGTACTTC | CASRETGQGATEQYF
- | - | 16 | TRBJ2-1 | TRBV12-1 | TGTGCCAGCAGCTTTAAGCGGGGGAGCTCCTACAATGAGCAGTTCTTC | CASSFKRGSSYNEQFF
- | - | 13 | TRBJ2-5 | TRBV6-5 | TGTGCCAGCAGTTCGTTCATGGGGGAGACCCAGTACTTC | CASSSFMGETQYF
few | TRBD2 | 16 | TRBJ2-1 | TRBV4-2 | TGTGCCAGCAGCCAATTGACTAGCGGGTCACCCAATGAGCAGTTCTTC | CASSQLTSGSPNEQFF
many | TRBD1 | 14 | TRBJ1-2 | TRBV2 | TGTGCCAGCAGTGAGACAGGGGGGGAAGAAGGCTACACCTTC | CASSETGGEEGYTF
- | - | 16 | TRBJ2-1 | TRBV7-2 | TGTGTCAGCAGCTTGGATCCCGGGAGCTCCTACAATGAGCAGTTCTTC | CVSSLDPGSSYNEQFF
- | - | 13 | TRBJ1-2 | TRBV6-5 | TGTGCCAGCACGGACCGTGCTGGCTATGGCTACACCTTC | CASTDRAGYGYTF
few | - | 16 | TRBJ2-1 | TRBV27 | TGTGCCAGCAGTTTGAAGTCGGTCAGGTCCTACAATGAGCAGTTCTTC | CASSLKSVRSYNEQFF
once | - | 13 | TRBJ2-7 | TRBV7-3 | TGTGCCAGCACCGGACAGCCGGGATACGAGCAGTACTTC | CASTGQPGYEQYF
- | - | 14 | TRBJ1-2 | TRBV19 | TGTGCCAGTAGAACCCCCGGGACACTCTATGGCTACACCTTC | CASRTPGTLYGYTF
few | - | 15 | TRBJ1-6 | TRBV7-2 | TGTGCCAGCAGCTTAGCCCGTATTGCCGATTCACCCCTCCACTTT | CASSLARIADSPLHF
- | TRBD1 | 17 | TRBJ2-2 | TRBV5-1 | TGCGCCAGCAGCTTGGGGGTGGACAGGGCAAGCACCGGGGAGCTGTTTTTT | CASSLGVDRASTGELFF
- | - | 13 | TRBJ2-7 | TRBV2 | TGTGCCAGCAGCCGCTACGGGGACTACGAGCAGTACTTC | CASSRYGDYEQYF
many | - | 15 | TRBJ2-6 | TRBV2 | TGTGCCAGCACTGTTGGGGTTTCTGGGGCCAACGTCCTGACTTTC | CASTVGVSGANVLTF
- | TRBD2 | 18 | TRBJ2-1 | TRBV4-1 | TGCGCCAGCAGCCAAGTAGGACTAGCGGGGGCACCGTACAATGAGCAGTTCTTC | CASSQVGLAGAPYNEQFF
- | - | 15 | TRBJ2-1 | TRBV7-9 | TGTGCCAGCAGCTTAGGCGCGGACGATAGGAATGAGCAGTTCTTC | CASSLGADDRNEQFF
- | TRBD1 | 15 | TRBJ2-7 | TRBV20-1 | TGCAGTGCCAGGACGTTAGGGCAGGGGGCCTACGAGCAGTACTTC | CSARTLGQGAYEQYF
- | TRBD2 | 13 | TRBJ2-3 | TRBV29-1 | TGCAGCGTTGACGGGGGGGCAACAGATACGCAGTATTTT | CSVDGGATDTQYF
few | TRBD2 | 15 | TRBJ2-7 | TRBV7-6 | TGTGCCAGCCTGCCGGCGGGGGGGCGTATCGACGAGCAGTACTTC | CASLPAGGRIDEQYF
- | - | 15 | TRBJ2-7 | TRBV4-3 | TGCGCCAGCAGCCAAGATGGGTGGACGGGGCTCGAGCAGTACTTC | CASSQDGWTGLEQYF
- | TRBD2 | 16 | TRBJ2-1 | TRBV4-3 | TGCGCCAGCAGCCCAAACAGACTAGCGGGGCTCAATGAGCAGTTCTTC | CASSPNRLAGLNEQFF
- | TRBD1 | 14 | TRBJ2-7 | TRBV11-1 | TGTGCCAGCAGCGACTGGGACAGCTCCTACGAGCAGTACTTC | CASSDWDSSYEQYF
- | TRBD2 | 16 | TRBJ2-7 | TRBV5-1 | TGCGCCAGCAGCCCGAGGTTCAGCGGGGATCCCCTTGAGCAGTACTTC | CASSPRFSGDPLEQYF
once | - | 15 | TRBJ1-1 | TRBV5-5 | TGTGCCAGCAGCGCCCCACCGGCAGTGAACACTGAAGCTTTCTTT | CASSAPPAVNTEAFF
- | TRBD1 | 14 | TRBJ2-3 | TRBV2 | TGTGCCAGCACCGGACAGGGGCACACAGATACGCAGTATTTT | CASTGQGHTDTQYF
- | - | 16 | TRBJ1-2 | TRBV6-1 | TGTGCCAGCAGTGAAAGTACCGGCGGTAGAAGCTATGGCTACACCTTC | CASSESTGGRSYGYTF
few | - | 15 | TRBJ2-7 | TRBV7-2 | TGTGCCAGCAGCCCCGGGACGTTGAGCTCCTACGAGCAGTACTTC | CASSPGTLSSYEQYF
- | - | 14 | TRBJ2-7 | TRBV9 | TGTGCCAGCAGCCCCACGGACAGTCCCTACGAGCAGTACTTC | CASSPTDSPYEQYF
- | - | 17 | TRBJ1-6 | TRBV12-3/TRBV12-4 | TGTGCCAGCAGTTCCCGCTCGATGGGGGGCTTGCATTCACCCCTCCACTTT | CASSSRSMGGLHSPLHF
- | TRBD1 | 14 | TRBJ1-2 | TRBV3-1 | TGTGCCAGCAGCCTACGACCAGGGGGCAAAGGCTACACCTTC | CASSLRPGGKGYTF
few | - | 15 | TRBJ2-3 | TRBV7-2 | TGTGCCAGCAGCTTGGGGCGGCCATGGGGAGATACGCAGTATTTT | CASSLGRPWGDTQYF
- | - | 14 | TRBJ2-5 | TRBV18 | TGTGCCAGCTCACCACCGATGATGGGGGAGACCCAGTACTTC | CASSPPMMGETQYF
few | TRBD1 | 13 | TRBJ1-2 | TRBV5-7 | TGTGCCAGCGGGGGACAGGGTGATCGAGGCTACACCTTC | CASGGQGDRGYTF